These 6 T cell receptor beta chains share one sample of origin, sequenced in a study of blood T cell repertoires in COVID-19. Produced via immunoSEQ multiplex PCR; TCRdb's table is partial and in-frame only. The table includes about 87,000 clones, approximately 71% detected once. Sequencing was done on a sample of peripheral blood. The receptor source for this set is a woman between 50 and 59 years old with acute or convalescent COVID-19.

This clone has more than one count but fewer than ten. The rearrangement links TRBV5-1 to TRBJ1-2, with TRBD1 matching 9 bases. The CDR3 extends over 13 amino acids. Germline trimming cut 4 bases from V and 10 bases from J; bases unmatched to any gene: 8. Germline values: CDR1 SGHRS, CDR2 YFSETQ. CDR3 nucleotides: TGCGCCAGCAGCCCCGGGACAGGGATTGACTACACCTTC. Translating gives CASSPGTGIDYTF.

The chain couples TRBV15 to TRBJ1-4; D might be TRBD1 (5 bases). The CDR3 totals 17 residues. V lost 0 bases and J lost 7, with 18 bases in between. Germline V lookup: CDR1 LNHNV, CDR2 YYDKDF (reference sequence). The chain's CDR3 is CATSREVIRGWAEKLFF. The CDR3 region has the DNA TGTGCCACCAGCAGAGAGGTGATTCGGGGGTGGGCTGAAAAACTGTTTTTT. Complete variable domain (other parts from reference TRBV15 and TRBJ1-4): DAMVIQNPRYQVTQFGKPVTLSCSQTLNHNVMYWYQQKSSQAPKLLFHYYDKDFNNEADTPDNFQSRRPNTSFCFLDIRSPGLGDTAMYLCATSREVIRGWAEKLFFGSGTQLSVL.

The rearrangement joins TRBV5-3 to TRBJ1-4; D perhaps matches TRBD1 (6 bases). TRBV5-3 belongs to the ORF category, with a function that is uncertain. V was pared by 4 bases and J by 8 bases, with 33 bases between. This CDR3 region has 20 residues. The CDR3 DNA reads as TGTGCCAGAAGCATGGGGGGTGACAGGACATCTCGAGTGGTGAGAGAAAAACTGTTTTTT. Translation gives CARSMGGDRTSRVVREKLFF.

The chain employs TRBV6-1 and TRBJ2-3; TRBD2 matches at 7 bases. Looked up from germline, CDR1 is MNHNS and CDR2 is SASEGT. CDR3 length equals 14 residues. V lost 3 bases to trimming and J lost 3 bases; unmatched junction nucleotides: 3. CDR3 DNA: TGTGCCAGCAGTGACCCGGGAGGAACAGATACGCAGTATTTT. As protein: CASSDPGGTDTQYF.

The chain carries TRBV28 and TRBJ2-7; D ambiguous. Germline assignment: CDR1 MDHEN and CDR2 SYDVKM. V lost 5 bases and J 0 bases, leaving 8 bases between the germline ends. The CDR3 spans 13 residues. CDR3 sequence (DNA): TGTGCCAGCAGTCCGGGTCTCTCCTACGAGCAGTACTTC. Amino acid sequence: CASSPGLSYEQYF.

CDR3 amino acids: CASSTPGEGSGWKRTEAFF. The CDR3, as DNA: TGTGCCAGCAGCACGCCGGGGGAGGGTTCAGGATGGAAGAGGACTGAAGCTTTCTTT. V usage is TRBV7-9 and J usage is TRBJ1-1, with D tentatively TRBD1 (5 bases). The CDR3 sequence is 19 residues long. Trimming removed 5 bases from V and 5 bases from J, with 30 bases in between. Germline V CDR1 and CDR2: SEHNR, FQNEAQ (reference sequence).